This T cell receptor (beta chain) was captured in a study of OX40 agonist ivuxolimab in advanced cancers. Study-wide results and caveats: Expanded peripheral T-cell antigen specificity went undetermined.

Germline V gene lookup returns CDR1 SNHLY and CDR2 FYNNEI. V was cut by 6 bases and J by 7 bases, with 12 bases left in between. CDR3 size: 13 residues. Produced via immunoSEQ multiplex PCR; TCRdb's table is partial and in-frame only. The repertoire holds fewer than 85,000 clones, with around 85% as singletons. A word on this clone: As yet, its antigen is unknown.

The rearrangement links TRBV2 to TRBJ1-4; D might be TRBD1 (5 bases). The receptor was derived from an adult with an advanced solid tumor such as melanoma, head and neck, liver or kidney cancer. The sample consisted of CD4+ or CD8+ T cells sorted from blood, taken in a trial of the OX40 agonist ivuxolimab. CDR3 amino acids: CASRTGGSEKLFF. The CDR3 coding sequence is TGTGCCAGCAGAACCGGGGGGAGTGAAAAACTGTTTTTT.